The 7 T cell receptor beta chains below were found in one sample sequenced in a study of cytomegalovirus exposure and HLA in healthy donors. This PCR relied on a set of 60 Vbeta primers and 13 Jbeta primers. Assay: immunoSEQ multiplex PCR; the TCRdb copy retains only in-frame clones and omits some. This table has about 140,000 clones, around 80% appearing once. The sequenced sample consisted of PBMCs. These receptor sequences come from a woman in her forties or fifties in good health and CMV-seropositive.

The chain is built from TRBV6-1 and TRBJ2-5; TRBD1 might be the D (5 bases). Looked up from germline, CDR1 is MNHNS and CDR2 is SASEGT. The CDR3 extends over 13 amino acids. Trimming stripped 3 bases from V and 7 bases from J, with 12 bases between. As DNA, the CDR3 is TGTGCCAGCAGTGACCAGGGTCCTGGGACCCAGTACTTC. It translates to CASSDQGPGTQYF.

J is TRBJ1-1 and V is TRBV28; D gene ambiguous. This CDR3 is built from 16 residues. Trimming cost V 3 bases and J 1 base, with 15 bases left between them. CDR1 is MDHEN, CDR2 SYDVKM, per germline. The CDR3: CASSLNGRQSNTEAFF. In nucleotides, the CDR3 is TGTGCCAGCAGTTTGAATGGTAGACAATCGAACACTGAAGCTTTCTTT.

The chain links TRBV2 to TRBJ1-2, with D uncertain. The germline V gene has CDR1 SNHLY and CDR2 FYNNEI. The CDR3 consists of 15 residues. Trimming pared 3 bases from V and 9 bases from J, leaving 20 bases between. CDR3 protein: CASSEAGLRFESYTF. CDR3 bases: TGTGCCAGCAGTGAGGCGGGGTTGCGATTCGAGAGCTACACCTTC.

The chain carries TRBV7-9 and TRBJ2-2; TRBD1 matches at 7 bases. V dropped 5 bases and J dropped 6; count of bases not matched to a gene: 3. This CDR3 region has 13 residues. Germline lookup yields CDR1 SEHNR and CDR2 FQNEAQ (reference sequence). The CDR3 DNA is TGTGCCAGCAGCACTACAGGGGCCGGGGAGCTGTTTTTT. It is translated as CASSTTGAGELFF.

This chain uses TRBV19 with TRBJ1-2; 9 nucleotides agree with TRBD1. CDR3 length: 13 residues. CDR1 is LNHDA, CDR2 SQIVND, per germline (reference sequence). The V gene end was trimmed by 8 bases and the J gene end by 7 bases; junction bases not matched to a gene: 8. CDR3 amino acids: CASGSGTGFGYTF. The CDR3 DNA sequence: TGTGCCAGTGGCTCCGGGACAGGGTTTGGCTACACCTTC.

This chain uses TRBV9 with TRBJ1-3; 7 nucleotides agree with TRBD1. With 1 base clipped from V and 1 base from J, the junction kept 8 bases outside the gene matches. The CDR3 runs 17 residues. Per the germline V gene, CDR1 is SGDLS and CDR2 is YYNGEE. The CDR3 protein is CASSVTGELRSGNTIYF. For the CDR3, the DNA is TGTGCCAGCAGCGTAACAGGGGAACTCCGTTCTGGAAACACCATATATTTT.

The count of this clone is one. V gene TRBV6-1 combines with J gene TRBJ1-3; 10 bases align to TRBD1. The CDR3 has 16 amino acids. J gave up 4 bases and V 0 bases, and 3 bases lay outside the gene matches. Per germline, CDR1 MNHNS and CDR2 SASEGT. CDR3 in DNA: TGTGCCAGCAGTGAAGCTGGGACAGGGGCAGGAAACACCATATATTTT. Its translation: CASSEAGTGAGNTIYF.